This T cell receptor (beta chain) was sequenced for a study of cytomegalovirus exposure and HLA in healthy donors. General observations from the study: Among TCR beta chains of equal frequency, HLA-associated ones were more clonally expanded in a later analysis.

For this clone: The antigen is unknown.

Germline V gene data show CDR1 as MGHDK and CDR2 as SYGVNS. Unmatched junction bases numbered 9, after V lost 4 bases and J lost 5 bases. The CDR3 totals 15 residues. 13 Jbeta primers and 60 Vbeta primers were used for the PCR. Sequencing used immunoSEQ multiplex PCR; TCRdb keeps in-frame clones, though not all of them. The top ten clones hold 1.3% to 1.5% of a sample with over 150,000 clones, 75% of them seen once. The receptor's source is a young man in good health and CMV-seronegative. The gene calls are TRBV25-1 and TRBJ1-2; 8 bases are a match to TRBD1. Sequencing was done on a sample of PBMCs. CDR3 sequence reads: CASSVGTGQGYGYTF. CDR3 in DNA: TGTGCCAGCAGTGTCGGGACAGGCCAAGGGTATGGCTACACCTTC.